This passage covers 10 T cell receptor beta chains from one sample sequenced in a study of cytomegalovirus exposure and HLA in healthy donors. Primers for the PCR totalled 60 Vbeta and 13 Jbeta. Measured with immunoSEQ multiplex PCR; TCRdb has only the in-frame clones, and not every one. Here the sample spans about 130,000 clones, approximately 87% being singletons. The source material was PBMCs. The receptors were sampled from a man between 18 and 35 years old in good health and CMV-seropositive.

V and J are TRBV19 and TRBJ1-5; D is perhaps TRBD1 (5 bases). Germline V gene sequence: CDR1 LNHDA, CDR2 SQIVND (reference sequence). Trimming took off 3 bases at V and 7 bases at J, with 19 bases between the two ends. The CDR3 consists of 16 residues. Here the CDR3 reads CASSIFPGRGWQPQHF. CDR3 DNA: TGTGCCAGTAGTATCTTCCCAGGGAGGGGTTGGCAGCCCCAGCATTTT.

This clone has only one observation. The same CDR3 arises from other DNA sequences in this sample as well. This chain links TRBV19 with TRBJ1-5; D uncertain. Germline loops: CDR1 LNHDA, CDR2 SQIVND (reference sequence). This CDR3 spans 12 amino acids. The V end lost 3 bases, the J end lost 7 bases, and 7 bases lay between the germline ends. This CDR3 is CASSIGSQPQHF. Written as DNA, the CDR3 is TGTGCCAGTAGTATCGGTTCCCAGCCCCAGCATTTT. Using reference TRBV19 and TRBJ1-5 for the parts outside the CDR3, the full variable domain is DGGITQSPKYLFRKEGQNVTLSCEQNLNHDAMYWYRQDPGQGLRLIYYSQIVNDFQKGDIAEGYSVSREKKESFPLTVTSAQKNPTAFYLCASSIGSQPQHFGDGTRLSIL.

The chain carries TRBV4-2 and TRBJ2-3; 7 nucleotides line up with TRBD1. J was trimmed by 4 bases and V by 1 base; bases with no gene match: 5. The CDR3 has 15 amino acids. Germline CDR1 LGHNA, CDR2 YNFKEQ. The CDR3 DNA follows: TGTGCCAGCAGCCAAGCCCGTACAGGGGCAGATACGCAGTATTTT. Translated: CASSQARTGADTQYF.

The gene calls are TRBV5-4 and TRBJ1-3; D unclear. Looked up from germline, CDR1 is SGHNT and CDR2 is YYREEE (reference sequence). V lost 0 bases, J lost 0 bases, and 19 bases lay in between. The CDR3 has 19 amino acids. Here the CDR3 reads CASSLGGGFAGSSGNTIYF. The CDR3 region has the DNA TGTGCCAGCAGCTTGGGCGGAGGGTTCGCGGGTTCCTCTGGAAACACCATATATTTT.

The chain links TRBV19 to TRBJ2-1; D unresolved. V lost 6 bases and J lost 4, with 10 bases in between. The CDR3 has 13 residues. Germline lookup yields CDR1 LNHDA and CDR2 SQIVND (reference sequence). CDR3 protein: CASSSELYNEQFF. CDR3 nucleotides: TGTGCCAGTAGCTCGGAGCTATACAATGAGCAGTTCTTC.

The chain has TRBV7-6 and TRBJ2-1; tentatively, D is TRBD1 (6 bases). V lost 1 base and J lost 3, with 19 bases in between. The CDR3 has 18 amino acids. The germline V gene has CDR1 SGHVS and CDR2 FNYEAQ. CDR3 residues: CASSLDPARGRIYNEQFF. The CDR3 DNA follows: TGTGCCAGCAGCTTAGACCCCGCCAGGGGACGAATCTACAATGAGCAGTTCTTC.

The chain recombines TRBV27 with TRBJ2-7; TRBD2 matches 7 bases. Germline CDR1 reads MNHEY; CDR2 reads SMNVEV (reference sequence). This CDR3 is built from 15 residues. The junction had 8 bases not matched to a gene; V was cut back by 6 bases and J by 0 bases. Here the CDR3 DNA reads TGTGCCAGCAGAAGGGACTCGGGGGGCTCCTACGAGCAGTACTTC. Encoded protein: CASRRDSGGSYEQYF.

The J gene is TRBJ1-1, the V gene TRBV7-9, with 8 bases lining up with TRBD1. The CDR3 totals 13 residues. V trimming: 5 bases; J trimming: 5 bases; junction bases outside the gene matches: 4. Per the germline V gene, CDR1 is SEHNR and CDR2 is FQNEAQ (reference sequence). The CDR3 DNA follows: TGTGCCAGCAGCATACAGGGGGATACTGAAGCTTTCTTT. Translated: CASSIQGDTEAFF.

The chain uses TRBV2 and TRBJ2-2; D gene unclear. The CDR3 extends over 13 amino acids. Looked up from germline, CDR1 is SNHLY and CDR2 is FYNNEI. The V end lost 1 base, the J end lost 6 bases, and 6 bases lay between the germline ends. The chain's CDR3 is CASSEDVAGELFF. In DNA form, the CDR3 reads TGTGCCAGCAGTGAAGATGTAGCCGGGGAGCTGTTTTTT. Supplemented by reference TRBV2 and TRBJ2-2, the full variable domain reads EPEVTQTPSHQVTQMGQEVILRCVPISNHLYFYWYRQILGQKVEFLVSFYNNEISEKSEIFDDQFSVERPDGSNFTLKIRSTKLEDSAMYFCASSEDVAGELFFGEGSRLTVL.

J is TRBJ2-3 and V is TRBV5-1; D possibly corresponds to TRBD1 (6 bases). Germline V gene data show CDR1 as SGHRS and CDR2 as YFSETQ. The length of the CDR3 is 15 residues. V was shortened by 0 bases and J by 2 bases, with 10 bases between the two germline ends. The CDR3 spells CASSLEDRPTDTQYF. In nucleotides, the CDR3 is TGCGCCAGCAGCTTGGAGGACAGACCCACAGATACGCAGTATTTT.